Presented here are 22 T cell receptor beta chains from one specimen sequenced in a study of blood T cells in healthy people across ages. Alongside a J-beta primer mix, a sample-barcoded 5' primer served in a second PCR lasting about 6 to 11 cycles. From the 5' RACE reads, TCRdb called clonotypes with MiXCR, one entry per CDR3 protein. The sample shows some 1,800,000 distinct CDR3 sequences, approximately 40% of them seen only once. The material sequenced was blood. The receptors stem from a human donor in good health.

The V and J genes are TRBV7-8 and TRBJ2-1; perhaps TRBD1 as D (6 bases). CDR1 and CDR2 (germline): SGHVS, FQNEAQ. The CDR3 contains 15 residues. V was pared by 0 bases and J by 8 bases, with 14 bases between. DNA of the CDR3: TGTGCCAGCAGCTTAGCGGGGGCTGCCCTCCATGAGCAGTTCTTC. It yields the protein CASSLAGAALHEQFF.

This clonotype was detected only a few times. The chain recombines TRBV12-3 or TRBV12-4 with TRBJ2-7; 8 bases are shared with TRBD2. J was trimmed by 4 bases and V by 1 base; bases with no gene match: 6. The length of the CDR3 is 15 residues. CDR3 nucleotide sequence: TGTGCCAGCAGTTTAGACGGGGGGGCCATATACGAGCAGTACTTC. Amino acid sequence: CASSLDGGAIYEQYF.

This clonotype was detected a few times. The rearrangement joins TRBV6-2 or TRBV6-3 to TRBJ1-1, with TRBD1 matching over 10 bases. Germline V lookup: CDR1 MNHEY, CDR2 SVGEGT. The V gene end was trimmed by 7 bases and the J gene end by 0 bases; junction bases not matched to a gene: 5. The CDR3 covers 15 residues. The CDR3 loop is CASTPGQGMNTEAFF. Written as DNA, the CDR3 is TGTGCCAGCACCCCGGGACAGGGGATGAACACTGAAGCTTTCTTT.

The V and J genes are TRBV7-9 and TRBJ1-2, with TRBD1 matching 8 bases. J gave up 8 bases and V 5 bases, and 16 bases lay outside the gene matches. This CDR3 region has 16 residues. Germline CDR1 is SEHNR and CDR2 is FQNEAQ (reference sequence). The DNA for the CDR3 is TGTGCCAGCAGCCCCCTTGGACAGGGAGAAAGGGAGGGCTACACCTTC. Encoded protein: CASSPLGQGEREGYTF.

This chain uses TRBV7-9 with TRBJ1-2; D uncertain. This CDR3 spans 11 amino acids. Germline assignment: CDR1 SEHNR and CDR2 FQNEAQ (reference sequence). The CDR3 loop is CASLEDYGYTF. The CDR3 region has the DNA TGTGCGAGCTTGGAGGACTATGGCTACACCTTC.

Notes on this clonotype: The junction departs from the called germline gene at one end, perhaps through a read error. The chain is built from TRBV20-1 and TRBJ2-5; D ambiguous. The germline CDR1 and CDR2 sequences are DFQATT and SNEGSKA (reference sequence). The CDR3 loop spans 10 amino acids. Written as DNA, the CDR3 is TGCAGTGCCCCGGCGAACGAGCAGTATTTC. Protein sequence: CSAPANEQYF.

This clonotype was seen just once. The V call is TRBV2, the J call TRBJ2-7, with TRBD2 as a possible D gene (6 bases). CDR3 length equals 14 residues. Germline-derived CDR1 and CDR2 are SNHLY and FYNNEI. Deletions cut 3 bases from V and 2 bases from J, with 11 bases between. The CDR3 DNA is TGTGCCAGCAGTGATGGGGGGAATCCCTACGAGCAGTACTTC. It encodes CASSDGGNPYEQYF.

This chain connects TRBV4-1 to TRBJ1-2; TRBD1 matches at 9 bases. The V gene end was trimmed by 4 bases and the J gene end by 6 bases; junction bases not matched to a gene: 12. The CDR3 has 16 residues. The germline V gene encodes CDR1 MGHRA and CDR2 YSYEKL. CDR3 sequence (DNA): TGCGCCAGCAGCCCGTTCGACAGGGGGGCCCCTGATGGCTACACCTTC. Amino acids: CASSPFDRGAPDGYTF.

This clonotype was seen once. This CDR3 reads CSAEKTGGSNQPQHF. In DNA, the CDR3 is TGCAGTGCTGAAAAGACAGGGGGAAGCAATCAGCCCCAGCATTTT. The chain carries TRBV20-1 and TRBJ1-5, with 9 positions matching TRBD1. CDR3 length: 15 amino acids. Germline assignment: CDR1 DFQATT and CDR2 SNEGSKA (reference sequence). With V trimmed by 5 bases and J by 1 base, 6 bases remained unmatched.

This clonotype was counted only a few times. CDR3: CASSLLSSGGTDTQYF. For the CDR3, the DNA is TGTGCCAGCAGTCTACTCTCTAGCGGGGGTACAGATACGCAGTATTTT. The chain is built from TRBV28 and TRBJ2-3, with 10 bases that match TRBD2. The length of the CDR3 is 16 residues. The V gene end was trimmed by 5 bases and the J gene end by 3 bases; junction bases not matched to a gene: 8. Germline V gene lookup returns CDR1 MDHEN and CDR2 SYDVKM.

This chain uses TRBV12-3 or TRBV12-4 with TRBJ1-2, with D unclear. This CDR3 is 13 amino acids long. V lost 5 bases to trimming and J lost 3 bases, with 10 bases between them. The CDR3 here is CASSLRWDYGYTF. CDR3 nucleotides: TGTGCCAGCAGTCTAAGATGGGACTATGGCTACACCTTC.

This clonotype was detected only once. This chain connects TRBV20-1 to TRBJ2-1; 10 bases agree with TRBD1. The CDR3 is 15 amino acids. V lost 5 bases and J lost 3; bases outside the gene matches: 7. CDR1 is DFQATT, CDR2 SNEGSKA, per germline (reference sequence). Here the CDR3 reads CSAAGTGVYYNEQFF. The CDR3 DNA follows: TGCAGTGCTGCTGGGACAGGGGTGTACTACAATGAGCAGTTCTTC.

In this sample, this clonotype turned up many times. This CDR3 is CSASLGALSYEQYF. As DNA, the CDR3 is TGCAGTGCTAGTTTGGGGGCCTTATCCTACGAGCAGTACTTC. V and J are TRBV20-1 and TRBJ2-7; tentatively, D is TRBD1 (6 bases). CDR1 and CDR2 from the germline V gene are DFQATT and SNEGSKA (reference sequence). The length of the CDR3 is 14 residues. V gave up 3 bases and J gave up 1 base, with 13 bases separating them.

This clonotype turned up a few times. The chain joins TRBV12-3 or TRBV12-4 to TRBJ2-3, with no clear D. This CDR3 spans 15 amino acids. V was cut by 4 bases and J by 0 bases, with 11 bases left in between. The CDR3 loop is CASSSSRASTDTQYF. As DNA, the CDR3 is TGTGCCAGCAGTTCATCTAGAGCGAGCACAGATACGCAGTATTTT.

This clonotype was seen more than once but under ten times. The chain is built from TRBV7-2 and TRBJ2-5; perhaps D is TRBD1 or TRBD2 (5 bases each). The V and J ends lost 7 bases and 4 bases respectively, with 13 bases between them. CDR3 length: 13 residues. Germline-derived CDR1 and CDR2 are SGHTA and FQGNSA. The CDR3 here is CASTNAGTETQYF. CDR3 sequence (DNA): TGTGCCAGCACCAACGCCGGGACAGAGACCCAGTACTTC.

The CDR3 protein is CASELTGGYEQYF. CDR3 coding DNA: TGTGCCAGCGAACTAACAGGGGGCTACGAGCAGTACTTC. The chain joins TRBV6-1 to TRBJ2-7; TRBD1 matches 8 bases. J was trimmed by 3 bases and V by 8 bases; bases with no gene match: 6. This CDR3 has 13 residues. Germline loops: CDR1 MNHNS, CDR2 SASEGT.

This chain joins TRBV5-1 and TRBJ2-7; D is unresolved. The CDR3 covers 15 residues. The V gene's germline CDR1 is SGHRS and CDR2 YFSETQ. V was shortened by 0 bases and J by 5 bases, with 15 bases between the two germline ends. The CDR3 here is CASSLVGQAVNEQYF. The CDR3 nucleotides are TGCGCCAGCAGCTTGGTCGGGCAGGCGGTCAACGAGCAGTACTTC.

This clonotype was recorded only once. The chain couples TRBV6-5 to TRBJ2-1, with TRBD1 matching over 7 bases. This CDR3 is 13 amino acids long. V shed 6 bases, J shed 9 bases, and the junction held 8 bases outside the gene matches. CDR1 MNHEY and CDR2 SVGAGI come from the germline V gene. CDR3 in amino acids: CASRSGTDSEQFF. For the CDR3, the DNA is TGTGCCAGCAGGTCCGGGACAGATAGTGAGCAGTTCTTC.

The chain is built from TRBV4-2 and TRBJ2-3, with TRBD2 as a possible D gene (5 bases). Germline assignment: CDR1 LGHNA and CDR2 YNFKEQ. Trimming took off 0 bases at V and 1 base at J, with 11 bases between the two ends. The length of the CDR3 is 16 residues. CDR3 sequence: CASSQDASGRTDTQYF. Written as DNA, the CDR3 is TGTGCCAGCAGCCAAGATGCCAGCGGCCGCACAGATACGCAGTATTTT.

This clonotype was observed a few times. The chain carries TRBV6-5 and TRBJ2-5; TRBD2 agrees at 8 bases. Germline CDR1 MNHEY, CDR2 SVGAGI. This CDR3 comprises 13 residues. J gave up 2 bases and V 7 bases, and 3 bases lay outside the gene matches. This CDR3 reads CASKSGGQETQYF. The DNA of the CDR3 is TGTGCCAGCAAAAGCGGGGGACAAGAGACCCAGTACTTC.

The chain recombines TRBV28 with TRBJ1-2; the match to TRBD1 covers 7 bases. CDR1 MDHEN and CDR2 SYDVKM come from the germline V gene. Trimming took 2 bases from V and 3 from J; bases not matched to a gene: 9. The CDR3 loop spans 16 amino acids. CDR3 sequence (DNA): TGTGCCAGCAGTTTACTTGGGGAGGGGGCCCACTATGGCTACACCTTC. It encodes CASSLLGEGAHYGYTF.

This clonotype turned up a few times. The chain joins TRBV5-6 to TRBJ1-4, with D possibly matching TRBD1 (6 bases). Per the germline V gene, CDR1 is SGHDT and CDR2 is YYEEEE. V was trimmed by 3 bases and J by 0 bases, leaving 12 bases between them. The CDR3 runs to 16 residues. This CDR3 reads CASSWGGLTTNEKLFF. CDR3 coding DNA: TGTGCCAGCAGCTGGGGGGGGCTGACAACTAATGAAAAACTGTTTTTT.